The 29 T cell receptor beta chains below come from one sample, sequenced in a study of blood T cell repertoires in COVID-19. Generated by immunoSEQ multiplex PCR, the TCRdb table keeps only in-frame clones and is missing some. The sample consists of about 480,000 clones, roughly nine tenths of them appearing once. The sample consisted of peripheral blood. The receptors here all came from a young man with COVID-19, enrolled during active disease.

The table lists this clone with a count of one. The rearrangement joins TRBV4-1 to TRBJ2-7, with TRBD2 identical over 10 bases. Germline V gene lookup returns CDR1 MGHRA and CDR2 YSYEKL. V gave up 4 bases and J gave up 1 base; unmatched junction bases: 4. The CDR3 runs 15 residues. CDR3 in amino acids: CASSLTSGTSYEQYF. The CDR3 coding sequence is TGCGCCAGCAGCCTTACTAGCGGGACTTCCTACGAGCAGTACTTC.

V usage is TRBV3-1 (or the pseudogene TRBV3-2) and J usage is TRBJ1-5, with 9 bases that match TRBD1. V gave up 1 base and J gave up 11 bases; unmatched junction bases: 6. CDR1 and CDR2 (germline): LGHDT, YNNKEL (reference sequence). The CDR3 covers 14 residues. In nucleotides, the CDR3 is TGTGCCAGCAGCCAAGGACAGGGGGTCAGTACCCAGCATTTT. Encoded protein: CASSQGQGVSTQHF.

CDR3 bases: TGTGCCAGCTCACCAACCGGGACTAGCGGGGTCTATGAGCAGTTCTTC. Encoded protein: CASSPTGTSGVYEQFF. This chain links TRBV18 with TRBJ2-1; TRBD2 agrees at 13 bases. The CDR3 has 16 residues. Germline V gene lookup returns CDR1 KGHSH and CDR2 LQKENI. Germline trimming cut 2 bases from V and 8 bases from J; bases unmatched to any gene: 6.

This chain links TRBV12-3 or TRBV12-4 with TRBJ2-1; D is perhaps TRBD1 (6 bases). The CDR3 is 13 residues long. Deletions cut 5 bases from V and 9 bases from J, with 14 bases between. CDR3 coding DNA: TGTGCCAGCAGTCTTCTACAGGGCGTTGAGCAGTTCTTC. It translates to CASSLLQGVEQFF.

The V gene is TRBV6-5, the J gene TRBJ2-3, with a weak D call TRBD1 (6 bases). This CDR3 comprises 15 residues. Trimming removed 6 bases from V and 5 bases from J, with 18 bases in between. CDR1 and CDR2 from the germline V gene are MNHEY and SVGAGI. The CDR3 sequence is CASRRNREGGDTQYF. In DNA form, the CDR3 reads TGTGCCAGCAGGCGAAACAGGGAAGGGGGAGATACGCAGTATTTT.

This clone was detected once. This chain links TRBV3-1 (or the pseudogene TRBV3-2) with TRBJ2-1; 7 bases are shared with TRBD2. The germline V gene encodes CDR1 LGHDT and CDR2 YNNKEL (reference sequence). CDR3 length equals 16 residues. Trimming at V came to 0 bases and at J to 7 bases, leaving 9 bases not matched to a gene. The CDR3 coding sequence is TGTGCCAGCAGCCAAGATTTCGATAGCGGGTCAAATGAGCAGTTCTTC. Translated: CASSQDFDSGSNEQFF.

This chain links TRBV5-1 with TRBJ2-3; no definite D call. Germline V gene lookup returns CDR1 SGHRS and CDR2 YFSETQ. The CDR3 length is 14 residues. V gave up 1 base and J gave up 2 bases, with 8 bases separating them. In DNA, the CDR3 is TGCGCCAGCAGCTTGCAACCAGACACAGATACGCAGTATTTT. Translation: CASSLQPDTDTQYF.

The rearrangement joins TRBV3-1 (or the pseudogene TRBV3-2) to TRBJ2-7; TRBD1 is a possible D gene (5 bases). Germline CDR1 and CDR2: LGHDT and YNNKEL (reference sequence). V lost 4 bases to trimming and J lost 2 bases, with 9 bases between them. The CDR3 contains 13 residues. The CDR3, as DNA: TGTGCCAGCAGCCTAGGGGAACCCTACGAGCAGTACTTC. Translated: CASSLGEPYEQYF.

This sequence joins TRBV14 and TRBJ2-1; weak D call: TRBD2 (7 bases). This CDR3 is 14 amino acids long. V dropped 0 bases and J dropped 8 bases, with 11 bases sitting between them. CDR1 is SGHDN and CDR2 is FVKESK in the germline V gene. Here the CDR3 DNA reads TGTGCCAGCAGCCAAGAAGTAGGGGGGGATGAGCAGTTCTTC. Translation gives CASSQEVGGDEQFF.

The rearrangement uses TRBV2 and TRBJ1-2; TRBD1 matches at 9 bases. Germline V CDR1 and CDR2: SNHLY, FYNNEI. The CDR3 runs to 14 residues. Trimming cost V 2 bases and J 10 bases; bases outside gene matches: 8. Written as DNA, the CDR3 is TGTGCCAGCAGTGAACCGGGACAGGGTCTGGCCTACACCTTC. Translation gives CASSEPGQGLAYTF.

This sequence joins TRBV18 and TRBJ2-7; D perhaps matches TRBD1 (6 bases). The CDR3 extends over 13 amino acids. From germline, CDR1 is KGHSH and CDR2 LQKENI. V was clipped by 2 bases and J by 3 bases, with 8 bases between them. CDR3 nucleotide sequence: TGTGCCAGCTCACCAGAAGGGGGCTACGAGCAGTACTTC. It specifies CASSPEGGYEQYF. Supplemented by reference TRBV18 and TRBJ2-7, the full variable domain reads NAGVMQNPRHLVRRRGQEARLRCSPMKGHSHVYWYRQLPEEGLKFMVYLQKENIIDESGMPKERFSAEFPKEGPSILRIQQVVRGDSAAYFCASSPEGGYEQYFGPGTRLTVT.

J is TRBJ2-1 and V is TRBV2; 10 nucleotides align to TRBD2. CDR1 is SNHLY and CDR2 is FYNNEI in the germline V gene. V was pared by 7 bases and J by 9 bases, with 9 bases of the junction left unmatched. This CDR3 has 14 residues. DNA of the CDR3: TGTGCCAGCATGCCTAGCGGGAGTCACGGTGAGCAGTTCTTC. As protein: CASMPSGSHGEQFF.

The gene calls are TRBV29-1 and TRBJ2-7, with 7 bases that match TRBD1. Per germline, CDR1 SQVTM and CDR2 ANQGSEA. After removal of 6 bases from V and 7 bases from J, the junction contained 12 bases not matched to a gene. This CDR3 is 13 amino acids long. The CDR3 here is CSVPGTVTREQYF. The CDR3 DNA sequence: TGCAGCGTGCCAGGGACAGTCACACGGGAGCAGTACTTC.

The CDR3 sequence is CASSRQGVFEKLFF. CDR3 in DNA: TGTGCCAGCAGTCGACAGGGGGTTTTTGAAAAACTGTTTTTT. The chain couples TRBV28 to TRBJ1-4, with 9 bases aligning to TRBD1. Germline V CDR1 and CDR2: MDHEN, SYDVKM. This CDR3 is built from 14 residues. Trimming took 5 bases from V and 7 from J; bases not matched to a gene: 5. The whole variable domain, remainder taken from reference TRBV28 and TRBJ1-4, is DVKVTQSSRYLVKRTGEKVFLECVQDMDHENMFWYRQDPGLGLRLIYFSYDVKMKEKGDIPEGYSVSREKKERFSLILESASTNQTSMYLCASSRQGVFEKLFFGSGTQLSVL.

The chain carries TRBV5-5 and TRBJ2-2; D is possibly TRBD2 (5 bases). V was cut by 0 bases and J by 5 bases, with 11 bases left in between. The germline gives CDR1 SGHKS, CDR2 YYEKEE (reference sequence). The CDR3 runs to 15 residues. The CDR3 bases are TGTGCCAGCAGCTTGGGACGGGGTCAAACCGGGGAGCTGTTTTTT. Amino acid sequence: CASSLGRGQTGELFF.

This clone is a singleton in its sample. The V and J genes are TRBV27 and TRBJ2-3; 9 nucleotides align to TRBD1. Germline values: CDR1 MNHEY, CDR2 SMNVEV (reference sequence). This CDR3 contains 16 residues. The V segment lost 1 base and the J segment 5 bases; nucleotides outside the gene matches: 7. The CDR3 DNA reads TGTGCCAGCAGTTTATTGTTGGGGACAGGGTTAGATACGCAGTATTTT. Protein product: CASSLLLGTGLDTQYF.

The gene calls are TRBV27 and TRBJ2-4; 7 bases are a match to TRBD2. V lost 4 bases, J lost 0 bases, and 9 bases stayed unmatched. The CDR3 consists of 17 residues. Germline CDR1 is MNHEY and CDR2 is SMNVEV (reference sequence). The DNA of the CDR3 is TGTGCCAGCAGTTATGGGGGAGGGTCGATAGCCAAAAACATTCAGTACTTC. Residues: CASSYGGGSIAKNIQYF.

The rearrangement uses TRBV19 and TRBJ2-3; the match to TRBD2 covers 10 bases. CDR1 LNHDA and CDR2 SQIVND come from the germline V gene (reference sequence). Losses at the gene ends were 4 bases for V and 2 bases for J; bases not matched to a gene: 12. The CDR3 loop spans 18 amino acids. The CDR3 sequence: CASSTHNPLAGHTDTQYF. CDR3 nucleotide sequence: TGTGCCAGTAGTACTCACAACCCACTAGCGGGGCACACAGATACGCAGTATTTT.

The CDR3 sequence: CASSPIAGVNTEAFF. DNA for the CDR3: TGTGCCAGCAGCCCCATCGCAGGGGTTAACACTGAAGCTTTCTTT. V and J are TRBV11-3 and TRBJ1-1; TRBD1 might be the D (6 bases). Deletions cut 5 bases from V and 2 bases from J, with 15 bases between. CDR1 is SGHNT and CDR2 is YENEEA in the germline V gene. The CDR3 spans 15 residues.

The V gene is TRBV11-3, the J gene TRBJ2-1, with 9 bases aligning to TRBD2. The CDR3 spans 14 residues. CDR1 is SGHNT and CDR2 is YENEEA in the germline V gene. Trimming at V came to 4 bases and at J to 6 bases, leaving 4 bases not matched to a gene. CDR3 protein: CASSSGLAVNEQFF. The CDR3 nucleotides are TGTGCCAGCAGCTCGGGACTAGCAGTCAATGAGCAGTTCTTC.

This clone was seen once. V is TRBV30 and J is TRBJ2-1; TRBD2 agrees at 12 bases. This CDR3 is built from 17 residues. J gave up 12 bases and V 0 bases, and 15 bases lay outside the gene matches. From germline, CDR1 is GTSNPN and CDR2 SVGIG (reference sequence). The DNA for the CDR3 is TGTGCCTGGAGTGTAATGCCGACTAGCGGGAGTTCCATTGGGCAGTTCTTC. Protein sequence: CAWSVMPTSGSSIGQFF.

In this sample, this clone turned up once. V and J are TRBV6-5 and TRBJ2-3; 10 bases are shared with TRBD1. This CDR3 is 15 amino acids long. The germline V gene has CDR1 MNHEY and CDR2 SVGAGI. V was clipped by 5 bases and J by 2 bases; unmatched bases: 4. The DNA for the CDR3 is TGTGCCAGCAGTAACGGACAGGGGGTCACAGATACGCAGTATTTT. Translating gives CASSNGQGVTDTQYF.

The V call is TRBV5-6, the J call TRBJ2-7, with D perhaps matching TRBD2 (7 bases). Trimming took off 1 base at V and 3 bases at J, with 17 bases between the two ends. CDR1 is SGHDT, CDR2 YYEEEE, per germline. The CDR3 loop spans 16 amino acids. The CDR3 DNA is TGTGCCAGCAGCTTGTCTACGGGGGGCATCAGCTACGAGCAGTACTTC. Translation gives CASSLSTGGISYEQYF.

With respect to this clone: Other DNA sequences of this sample code for an identical CDR3. This chain connects TRBV2 to TRBJ1-6; D is unclear. Trimming stripped 3 bases from V and 3 bases from J, with 9 bases between. This CDR3 has 15 amino acids. In germline, CDR1 is SNHLY, CDR2 FYNNEI. CDR3 residues: CASSDEVSYNSPLHF. The CDR3 DNA reads TGTGCCAGCAGTGACGAGGTCAGCTATAATTCACCCCTCCACTTT.

This clone was seen once. The rearrangement links TRBV5-4 to TRBJ2-5, with TRBD2 identical over 13 bases. V lost 4 bases to trimming and J lost 7 bases; unmatched junction nucleotides: 10. Per the germline V gene, CDR1 is SGHNT and CDR2 is YYREEE (reference sequence). The CDR3 is 16 amino acids. The CDR3 protein is CASSTGLAGAMGTQYF. In nucleotides, the CDR3 is TGTGCCAGCAGCACAGGACTAGCGGGAGCAATGGGGACCCAGTACTTC.

J is TRBJ2-7 and V is TRBV10-1, with 8 bases fitting TRBD1. CDR3 length: 13 residues. Per germline, CDR1 WNHNN and CDR2 SYGVQD (reference sequence). V trimming: 8 bases; J trimming: 6 bases; junction bases outside the gene matches: 9. The CDR3 DNA follows: TGCGCCAGCGGAAAGGACAGGGAGAGCGAGCAGTACTTC. Its translation: CASGKDRESEQYF.

The gene calls are TRBV27 and TRBJ2-7; TRBD2 aligns across 7 bases. Germline CDR1 and CDR2: MNHEY and SMNVEV (reference sequence). J was trimmed by 2 bases and V by 3 bases; bases with no gene match: 7. There are 15 residues in the CDR3. The CDR3 sequence is CASSFGLAEAYEQYF. CDR3 DNA: TGTGCCAGCAGTTTTGGGCTAGCGGAGGCCTACGAGCAGTACTTC.

This sequence joins TRBV7-3 and TRBJ2-6; tentative D call: TRBD1 (6 bases). This CDR3 has 15 residues. Per germline, CDR1 SGHTA and CDR2 FQGTGA. The V and J ends lost 5 bases and 3 bases respectively, with 11 bases between them. The CDR3 DNA is TGTGCCAGCAGCCTCCAGGGGAATGGGGCCAACGTCCTGACTTTC. Amino acids: CASSLQGNGANVLTF.

As regards this clone: Germline and junction disagree at one end, which may indicate a read error. The rearrangement joins TRBV12-3 or TRBV12-4 to TRBJ2-5; tentatively, D is TRBD2 (6 bases). The CDR3 runs to 12 residues. The CDR3 DNA sequence: TGTGCCAGCAATACGGGACTCCAAGGAGACCACTTC. Amino acids: CASNTGLQGDHF.